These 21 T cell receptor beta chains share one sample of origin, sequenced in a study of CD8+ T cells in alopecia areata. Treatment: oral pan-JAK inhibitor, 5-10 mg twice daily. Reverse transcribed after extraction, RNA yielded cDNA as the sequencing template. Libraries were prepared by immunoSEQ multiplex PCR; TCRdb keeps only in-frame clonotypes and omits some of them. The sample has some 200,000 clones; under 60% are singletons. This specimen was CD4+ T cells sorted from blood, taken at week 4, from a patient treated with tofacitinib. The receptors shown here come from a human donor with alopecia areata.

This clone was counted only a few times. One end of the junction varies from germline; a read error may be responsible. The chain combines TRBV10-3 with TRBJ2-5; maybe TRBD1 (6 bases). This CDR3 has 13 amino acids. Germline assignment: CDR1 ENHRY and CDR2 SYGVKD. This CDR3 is CAVSRGYQETQYF. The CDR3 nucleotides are TGTGCCGTCAGCAGGGGTTACCAAGAGACCCAGTACTTC.

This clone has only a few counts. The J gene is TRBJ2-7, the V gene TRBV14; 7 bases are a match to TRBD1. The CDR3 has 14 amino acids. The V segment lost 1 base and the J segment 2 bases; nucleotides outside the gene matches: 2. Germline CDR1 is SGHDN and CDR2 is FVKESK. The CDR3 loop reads CASSQVGTAYEQYF. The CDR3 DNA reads TGTGCCAGCAGCCAAGTCGGGACAGCCTACGAGCAGTACTTC.

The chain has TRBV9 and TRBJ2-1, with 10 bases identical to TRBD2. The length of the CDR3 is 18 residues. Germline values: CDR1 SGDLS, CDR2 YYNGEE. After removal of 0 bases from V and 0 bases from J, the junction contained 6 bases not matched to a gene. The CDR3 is CASSVALAGWSSYNEQFF. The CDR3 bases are TGTGCCAGCAGCGTAGCACTAGCGGGGTGGAGCTCCTACAATGAGCAGTTCTTC. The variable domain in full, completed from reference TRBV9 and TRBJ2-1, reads DSGVTQTPKHLITATGQRVTLRCSPRSGDLSVYWYQQSLDQGLQFLIQYYNGEERAKGNILERFSAQQFPDLHSELNLSSLELGDSALYFCASSVALAGWSSYNEQFFGPGTRLTVL.

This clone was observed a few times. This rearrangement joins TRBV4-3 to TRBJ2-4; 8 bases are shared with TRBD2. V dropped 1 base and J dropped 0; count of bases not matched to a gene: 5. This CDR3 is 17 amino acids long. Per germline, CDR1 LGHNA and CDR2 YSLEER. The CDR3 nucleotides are TGCGCCAGCAGCCAAGGGAGCGGGGGCCCAGCCAAAAACATTCAGTACTTC. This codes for CASSQGSGGPAKNIQYF.

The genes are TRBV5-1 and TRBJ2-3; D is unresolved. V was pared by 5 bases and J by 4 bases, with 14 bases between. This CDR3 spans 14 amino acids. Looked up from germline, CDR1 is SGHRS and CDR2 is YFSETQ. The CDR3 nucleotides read TGCGCCAGCAGTCCCGGCCCCGGACCAGATACGCAGTATTTT. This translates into CASSPGPGPDTQYF. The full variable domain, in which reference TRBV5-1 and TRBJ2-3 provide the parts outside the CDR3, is KAGVTQTPRYLIKTRGQQVTLSCSPISGHRSVSWYQQTPGQGLQFLFEYFSETQRNKGNFPGRFSGRQFSNSRSEMNVSTLELGDSALYLCASSPGPGPDTQYFGPGTRLTVL.

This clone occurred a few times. CDR3 sequence (DNA): TGTGCCAGCAGCTTAGACAGGGGAGAGACCCAGTACTTC. It is translated as CASSLDRGETQYF. This chain joins TRBV7-9 and TRBJ2-5, with 7 bases identical to TRBD1. The CDR3 has 13 amino acids. The germline V gene has CDR1 SEHNR and CDR2 FQNEAQ (reference sequence). After removal of 1 base from V and 4 bases from J, the junction contained 0 bases not matched to a gene. Together with reference TRBV7-9 and TRBJ2-5, the CDR3 gives the full variable domain: DTGVSQNPRHKITKRGQNVTFRCDPISEHNRLYWYRQTLGQGPEFLTYFQNEAQLEKSRLLSDRFSAERPKGSFSTLEIQRTEQGDSAMYLCASSLDRGETQYFGPGTRLLVL.

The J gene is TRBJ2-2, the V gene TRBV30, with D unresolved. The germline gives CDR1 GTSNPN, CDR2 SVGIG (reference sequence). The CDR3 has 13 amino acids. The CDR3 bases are TGTGCTCAATCCCGGCCGAACACCGGGGAGCTGTTTTTT. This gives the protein CAQSRPNTGELFF.

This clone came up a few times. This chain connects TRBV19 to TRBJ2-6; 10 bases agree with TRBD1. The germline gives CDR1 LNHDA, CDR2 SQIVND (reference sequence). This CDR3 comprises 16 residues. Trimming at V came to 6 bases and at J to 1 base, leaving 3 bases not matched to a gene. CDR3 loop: CASRTGGASGANVLTF. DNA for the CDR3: TGTGCCAGTAGGACAGGGGGCGCATCTGGGGCCAACGTCCTGACTTTC.

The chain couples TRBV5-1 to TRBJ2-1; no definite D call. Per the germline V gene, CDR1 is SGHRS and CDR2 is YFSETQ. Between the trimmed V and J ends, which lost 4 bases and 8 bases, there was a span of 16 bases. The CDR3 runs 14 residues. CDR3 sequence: CASSKGMITDEQFF. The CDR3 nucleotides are TGCGCCAGCAGCAAGGGTATGATCACAGATGAGCAGTTCTTC.

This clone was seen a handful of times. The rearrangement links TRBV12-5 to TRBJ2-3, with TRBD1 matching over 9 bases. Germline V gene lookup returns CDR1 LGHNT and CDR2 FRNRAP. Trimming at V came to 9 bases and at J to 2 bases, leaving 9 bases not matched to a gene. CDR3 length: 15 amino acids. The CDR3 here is CASAGTGNSTDTQYF. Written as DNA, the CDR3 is TGTGCTAGCGCCGGGACAGGGAATTCCACAGATACGCAGTATTTT.

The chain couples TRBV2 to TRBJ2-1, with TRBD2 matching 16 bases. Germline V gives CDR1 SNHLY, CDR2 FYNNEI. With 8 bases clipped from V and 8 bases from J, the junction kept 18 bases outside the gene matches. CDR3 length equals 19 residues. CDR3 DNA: TGTGCCAGCGGGGAGCCCGGGACTAGCGGGGGGGCTTCTTGGGATGAGCAGTTCTTC. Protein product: CASGEPGTSGGASWDEQFF.

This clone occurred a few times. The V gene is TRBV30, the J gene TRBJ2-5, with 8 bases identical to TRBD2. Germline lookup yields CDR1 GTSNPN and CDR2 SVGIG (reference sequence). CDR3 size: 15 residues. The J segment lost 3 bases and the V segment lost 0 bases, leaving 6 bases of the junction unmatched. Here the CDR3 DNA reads TGTGCCTGGAGTGTAGGTGGGACTAGAGAAGAGACCCAGTACTTC. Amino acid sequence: CAWSVGGTREETQYF.

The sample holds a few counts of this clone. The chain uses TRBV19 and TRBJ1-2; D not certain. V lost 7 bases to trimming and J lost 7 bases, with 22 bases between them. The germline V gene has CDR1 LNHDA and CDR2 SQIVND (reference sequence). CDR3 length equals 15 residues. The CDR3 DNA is TGTGCCAGTACCCGAGATGAGGAGTTCCTCGGTGGCTACACCTTC. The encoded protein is CASTRDEEFLGGYTF.

As DNA, the CDR3 is TGTGCCAGTAGGACCGGGACAGGGGATAGCAATCAGCCCCAGCATTTT. Protein product: CASRTGTGDSNQPQHF. J is TRBJ1-5 and V is TRBV19, with 10 bases lining up with TRBD1. V shed 6 bases and J 0 bases; nucleotides not matched to a gene: 5. Germline loops: CDR1 LNHDA, CDR2 SQIVND (reference sequence). The CDR3 is 16 amino acids.

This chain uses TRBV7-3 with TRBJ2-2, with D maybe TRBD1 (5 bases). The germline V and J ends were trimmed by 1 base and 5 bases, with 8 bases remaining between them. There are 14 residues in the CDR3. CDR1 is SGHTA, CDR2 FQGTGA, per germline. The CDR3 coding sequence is TGTGCCAGCAGCTTAAATAAGGGGACCGGGGAGCTGTTTTTT. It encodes CASSLNKGTGELFF.

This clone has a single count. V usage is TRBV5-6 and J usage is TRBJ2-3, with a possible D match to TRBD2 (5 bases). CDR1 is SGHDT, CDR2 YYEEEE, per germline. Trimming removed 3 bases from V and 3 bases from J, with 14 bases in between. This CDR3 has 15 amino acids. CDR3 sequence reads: CASSWTQTRTDTQYF. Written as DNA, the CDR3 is TGTGCCAGCAGCTGGACTCAAACTAGAACAGATACGCAGTATTTT.

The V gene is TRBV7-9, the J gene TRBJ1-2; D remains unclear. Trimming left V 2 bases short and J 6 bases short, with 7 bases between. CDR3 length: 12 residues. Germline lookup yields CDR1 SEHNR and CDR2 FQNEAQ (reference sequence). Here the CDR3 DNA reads TGTGCCAGCAGCTTAATGGGAGATGGCTACACCTTC. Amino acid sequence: CASSLMGDGYTF.

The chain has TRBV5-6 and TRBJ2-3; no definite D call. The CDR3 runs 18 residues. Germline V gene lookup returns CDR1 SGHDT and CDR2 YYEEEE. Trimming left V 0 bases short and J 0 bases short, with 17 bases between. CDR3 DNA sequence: TGTGCCAGCAGCTTGGGCCCCTGGGGTGGTGAAAGCACAGATACGCAGTATTTT. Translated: CASSLGPWGGESTDTQYF.

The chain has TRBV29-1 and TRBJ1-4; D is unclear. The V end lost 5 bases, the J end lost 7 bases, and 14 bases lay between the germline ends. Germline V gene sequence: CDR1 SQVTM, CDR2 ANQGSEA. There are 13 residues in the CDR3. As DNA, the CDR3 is TGCAGCGTTCTACGACCTTTGAGTGAAAAACTGTTTTTT. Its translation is CSVLRPLSEKLFF.

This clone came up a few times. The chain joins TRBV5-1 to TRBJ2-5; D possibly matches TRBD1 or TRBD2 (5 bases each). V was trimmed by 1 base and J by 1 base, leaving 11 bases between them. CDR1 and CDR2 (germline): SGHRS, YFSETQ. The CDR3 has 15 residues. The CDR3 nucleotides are TGCGCCAGCAGCTTGCGTGGGACGATCCAAGAGACCCAGTACTTC. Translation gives CASSLRGTIQETQYF.

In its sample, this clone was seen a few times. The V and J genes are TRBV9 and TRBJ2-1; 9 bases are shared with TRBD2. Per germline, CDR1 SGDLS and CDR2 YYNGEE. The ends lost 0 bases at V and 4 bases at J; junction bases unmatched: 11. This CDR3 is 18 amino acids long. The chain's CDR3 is CASSVDAGGGAAYNEQFF. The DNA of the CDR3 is TGTGCCAGCAGCGTAGACGCCGGCGGGGGGGCTGCGTACAATGAGCAGTTCTTC.